This T cell receptor (beta chain) was captured by sequencing in a study of T cells in Graves' hyperthyroidism and ophthalmopathy. Study-wide results and caveats: Blood held most thyroid clonotypes expanded above 0.001 frequency.

RNA transcripts gave rise to amplified TCR beta CDR3 regions. First-round RT-PCR with HTBI primers amplified the TCR CDR3 region. A single record per CDR3 protein comes from TCRdb applying MiXCR to the multiplex PCR reads. The sample includes 610,000 or so distinct CDR3 sequences, roughly 46% of them seen just once. The sample holds a few counts of this clonotype. The antigen remains unidentified. Looked up from germline, CDR1 is DFQATT and CDR2 is SNEGSKA (reference sequence). The V segment lost 3 bases and the J segment 8 bases; nucleotides outside the gene matches: 9. The CDR3 is made up of 15 amino acids. Patients counted as stable if ophthalmopathy did not develop within 18 months.

The origin of this receptor is a woman between 18 and 29 years old with Graves' hyperthyroidism. The rearrangement joins TRBV20-1 to TRBJ2-3; 12 positions agree with TRBD2. The material sequenced was peripheral blood or thyroid tissue (not recorded which). CDR3 sequence: CSARTGLAGVGTQYF. Written as DNA, the CDR3 is TGCAGTGCTAGGACGGGACTAGCGGGCGTCGGTACGCAGTATTTT.